The sequence of this T cell receptor beta chain was determined in a study of cytomegalovirus exposure and HLA in healthy donors. Study-level background: The same platform was used for the 90 to 150 validation repertoires as for the 600 to 700 first-cohort repertoires, as reported in a later analysis. Whole-study findings and limits: Accounts indicate the classifier identified cytomegalovirus status with strong specificity and sensitivity. In vitro, three CMV-associated chains proved specific for CMV antigens.

The donors were part of the validation cohort, which consisted of about 120 subjects and was separate from the first cohort of about 650 subjects. As to this clone: The antigen is not known.

Generated by immunoSEQ multiplex PCR, the TCRdb table keeps only in-frame clones and is missing some. Of 200,000 to 250,000 clones listed, roughly 85% are singletons. Germline assignment: CDR1 SGDLS and CDR2 YYNGEE. J gave up 4 bases and V 3 bases, and 4 bases lay outside the gene matches. CDR3 length: 16 residues. The clonotype originates from a woman between 18 and 29 years old in good health and CMV-seronegative. The chain recombines TRBV9 with TRBJ2-2; 12 bases align to TRBD2. The sample was PBMCs. The CDR3 here is CASSEGTSGFTGELFF. The CDR3 DNA follows: TGTGCCAGCAGCGAGGGGACTAGCGGGTTCACCGGGGAGCTGTTTTTT.